The clone carrying this TCR beta chain was seen many times. These data are taken from a study of blood T cell repertoires in COVID-19. In the original workflow: Estimates of nucleated cell counts were drawn from the amplification of reference gene primers. Method: immunoSEQ multiplex PCR; TCRdb's copy keeps in-frame clones and lacks some. V and J calls plus clone size are reproduced from that table; the DNA served to infer D and trimming. The table shows fewer than 150,000 clones, with roughly 86% occurring only once. This CDR3 spans 19 amino acids. Germline values: CDR1 MGHRA, CDR2 YSYEKL. V shed 4 bases, J shed 2 bases, and the junction held 15 bases outside the gene matches.

The TCR comes from a human donor in a cohort sampled during active COVID-19. Sequenced material: peripheral blood. The chain couples TRBV4-1 to TRBJ2-7, with TRBD2 matching over 12 bases. The CDR3 nucleotides read TGCGCCAGCAGCCGCGTCGGACTAGCGGGGTGGGGAACTCCCTACGAGCAGTACTTC. Its translation is CASSRVGLAGWGTPYEQYF.